The 23 T cell receptor beta chains given below trace back to one sample, sequenced in a study of blood T cell repertoires in COVID-19. Profiled with immunoSEQ multiplex PCR; TCRdb holds only in-frame clones, not every one. Of fewer than 400,000 clones in the sample, over 70% were seen once. The source material was peripheral blood. These receptors were collected from a man younger than 45 with active or convalescent COVID-19.

The genes are TRBV7-9 and TRBJ1-2, with 9 bases lining up with TRBD1. Germline-derived CDR1 and CDR2 are SEHNR and FQNEAQ (reference sequence). V lost 3 bases to trimming and J lost 6 bases; unmatched junction nucleotides: 2. The CDR3 spans 13 residues. In DNA, the CDR3 is TGTGCCAGCAGCTTCGGGACAGGGAATGGCTACACCTTC. It translates to CASSFGTGNGYTF.

V gene TRBV7-6 combines with J gene TRBJ1-4; 9 positions agree with TRBD1. CDR1 and CDR2 (germline): SGHVS, FNYEAQ. V trimming: 5 bases; J trimming: 4 bases; junction bases outside the gene matches: 11. CDR3 length: 17 amino acids. CDR3 protein: CASSPRGDREINEKLFF. The DNA for the CDR3 is TGTGCCAGCAGCCCTAGAGGGGACAGGGAGATTAATGAAAAACTGTTTTTT.

This chain joins TRBV2 and TRBJ2-5; TRBD1 matches 7 bases. J gave up 5 bases and V 8 bases, and 8 bases lay outside the gene matches. CDR1 and CDR2 (germline): SNHLY, FYNNEI. CDR3 length: 13 residues. The CDR3 region is CASEGAARETQYF. The DNA for the CDR3 is TGTGCCAGCGAGGGGGCTGCCAGGGAGACCCAGTACTTC. The entire variable domain, with the rest obtained from reference TRBV2 and TRBJ2-5, is as follows: EPEVTQTPSHQVTQMGQEVILRCVPISNHLYFYWYRQILGQKVEFLVSFYNNEISEKSEIFDDQFSVERPDGSNFTLKIRSTKLEDSAMYFCASEGAARETQYFGPGTRLLVL.

The chain links TRBV13 to TRBJ2-3; unclear D gene. The CDR3 is made up of 15 amino acids. Deletions cut 1 base from V and 4 bases from J, with 12 bases between. Per the germline V gene, CDR1 is PRHDT and CDR2 is FYEKMQ (reference sequence). The CDR3 DNA reads TGTGCCAGCAGCTTAGTGGGCTCCAGACCAGATACGCAGTATTTT. It codes for CASSLVGSRPDTQYF.

The rearrangement joins TRBV4-1 to TRBJ2-5; 9 positions match TRBD2. V shed 5 bases, J shed 4 bases, and the junction held 14 bases outside the gene matches. CDR3 length: 17 amino acids. The germline CDR1 and CDR2 sequences are MGHRA and YSYEKL. CDR3 DNA sequence: TGCGCCAGCAGCTCGCCTGGACTAGCGAGGTCGGGAGAGACCCAGTACTTC. Translation gives CASSSPGLARSGETQYF.

J is TRBJ1-1 and V is TRBV14; 7 nucleotides align to TRBD1. CDR3 size: 15 residues. Germline lookup yields CDR1 SGHDN and CDR2 FVKESK. V was clipped by 5 bases and J by 1 base; unmatched bases: 7. The CDR3 DNA sequence: TGTGCCAGCAGCGTAAGGACAGGTGGGAACACTGAAGCTTTCTTT. Protein: CASSVRTGGNTEAFF.

This clone was seen once. V and J are TRBV27 and TRBJ2-3, with TRBD2 identical over 8 bases. Per germline, CDR1 MNHEY and CDR2 SMNVEV (reference sequence). The CDR3 length is 15 residues. V shed 2 bases, J shed 6 bases, and the junction held 7 bases outside the gene matches. CDR3 amino acids: CASSLGGLAGDTQYF. CDR3 DNA: TGTGCCAGCAGTTTAGGAGGACTAGCAGGGGATACGCAGTATTTT.

This chain uses TRBV19 with TRBJ1-4; D remains unclear. With 0 bases removed from V and 0 bases from J, the gap between germline ends came to 17 bases. The length of the CDR3 is 19 residues. CDR1 LNHDA and CDR2 SQIVND come from the germline V gene (reference sequence). This CDR3 is CASSIDGRRFQATNEKLFF. The CDR3 nucleotides read TGTGCCAGTAGTATAGATGGCAGGAGGTTCCAAGCAACTAATGAAAAACTGTTTTTT.

The chain employs TRBV5-4 and TRBJ2-2; 14 nucleotides line up with TRBD2. After removal of 4 bases from V and 1 base from J, the junction contained 6 bases not matched to a gene. CDR3 length equals 18 residues. The V gene's germline CDR1 is SGHNT and CDR2 YYREEE (reference sequence). CDR3 sequence (DNA): TGTGCCAGCAGCAGGACTAGCGGGGGGCCTTTGAACACCGGGGAGCTGTTTTTT. Amino acids: CASSRTSGGPLNTGELFF.

The CDR3 protein is CASSLSRGTSPLHF. CDR3 nucleotide sequence: TGTGCCAGCAGTTTATCTCGGGGGACTTCACCCCTCCACTTT. The chain employs TRBV27 and TRBJ1-6, with TRBD1 as a possible D gene (5 bases). There are 14 residues in the CDR3. V was trimmed by 0 bases and J by 9 bases, leaving 9 bases between them. CDR1 and CDR2 (germline): MNHEY, SMNVEV (reference sequence).

The V gene is TRBV6-2 or TRBV6-3, the J gene TRBJ1-2; D might be TRBD1 (6 bases). V lost 2 bases to trimming and J lost 4 bases, with 11 bases between them. The CDR3 extends over 14 amino acids. CDR1 is MNHEY and CDR2 is SVGEGT in the germline V gene. This chain's CDR3 is CASSYMGQSYGYTF. CDR3 nucleotide sequence: TGTGCCAGCAGTTACATGGGACAAAGCTATGGCTACACCTTC.

This clone showed up just once. V usage is TRBV6-2 or TRBV6-3 and J usage is TRBJ1-2, with D possibly being TRBD1 (6 bases). V shed 2 bases and J shed 7 bases, with 11 bases lying between them. Germline V lookup: CDR1 MNHEY, CDR2 SVGEGT. The CDR3 covers 13 residues. CDR3 sequence (DNA): TGTGCCAGCAGTTACAACAGGGTGGGTGGCTACACCTTC. Translation: CASSYNRVGGYTF.

The chain carries TRBV6-1 and TRBJ1-2; D uncertain. Per germline, CDR1 MNHNS and CDR2 SASEGT. The ends were cut back, 1 base at V and 4 bases at J, with 7 bases in the middle. The CDR3 is 13 amino acids. CDR3 bases: TGTGCCAGCAGTGAAGTGGTCGGCTATGGCTACACCTTC. It encodes CASSEVVGYGYTF.

The chain joins TRBV28 to TRBJ1-2; TRBD1 matches at 9 bases. Germline-derived CDR1 and CDR2 are MDHEN and SYDVKM. V shed 2 bases and J 8 bases; nucleotides not matched to a gene: 9. This CDR3 spans 15 amino acids. CDR3 coding DNA: TGTGCCAGCAGTTTACAGGCGGGACAGGGACGGGGCTACACCTTC. It yields the protein CASSLQAGQGRGYTF.

The genes are TRBV7-2 and TRBJ2-3, with 8 bases matching TRBD1. CDR1 is SGHTA, CDR2 FQGNSA, per germline. V was clipped by 2 bases and J by 2 bases; unmatched bases: 15. The CDR3 length is 19 residues. CDR3 protein: CASSLYPRQGFSFTDTQYF. CDR3 coding DNA: TGTGCCAGCAGCTTATACCCCCGACAGGGGTTTTCCTTCACAGATACGCAGTATTTT.

V is TRBV6-5 and J is TRBJ1-4; D is uncertain. V was cut by 1 base and J by 10 bases, with 7 bases left in between. The CDR3 contains 12 residues. CDR1 and CDR2 (germline): MNHEY, SVGAGI. Here the CDR3 DNA reads TGTGCCAGCAGTTACTTTGAGGGAAAACTGTTTTTT. It specifies CASSYFEGKLFF.

This rearrangement joins TRBV29-1 to TRBJ2-5; the D gene is possibly TRBD2 (5 bases). Deletions cut 7 bases from V and 5 bases from J, with 14 bases between. Germline V CDR1 and CDR2: SQVTM, ANQGSEA. The CDR3 is 12 amino acids. The CDR3 coding sequence is TGCAGCGGAAGAGTCCGAGGGGAGACCCAGTACTTC. Encoded protein: CSGRVRGETQYF.

This rearrangement joins TRBV6-4 to TRBJ2-2, with 11 positions matching TRBD2. Germline V gives CDR1 MRHNA, CDR2 SNTAGT. The CDR3 is made up of 16 amino acids. After removal of 6 bases from V and 4 bases from J, the junction contained 7 bases not matched to a gene. CDR3: CASSLLAGGATGELFF. CDR3 nucleotide sequence: TGTGCCAGCAGCCTTCTAGCGGGGGGCGCCACCGGGGAGCTGTTTTTT.

The chain carries TRBV29-1 and TRBJ1-1, with 7 bases matching TRBD1. The CDR3 contains 14 residues. V was pared by 0 bases and J by 6 bases, with 7 bases of the junction left unmatched. Germline-derived CDR1 and CDR2 are SQVTM and ANQGSEA. This CDR3 reads CSVEDTRGIPEAFF. CDR3 bases: TGCAGCGTTGAAGATACCAGGGGGATCCCTGAAGCTTTCTTT.

A single count supports this clone. The gene calls are TRBV5-4 and TRBJ1-2, with D hard to call. Trimming cost V 2 bases and J 4 bases, with 9 bases left between them. CDR3 length: 13 amino acids. The germline V gene encodes CDR1 SGHNT and CDR2 YYREEE (reference sequence). The CDR3 DNA is TGTGCCAGCAGCTTCCCCGGTATCTATGGCTACACCTTC. Its protein is CASSFPGIYGYTF. Full variable domain (rest looked up from reference TRBV5-4 and TRBJ1-2): ETGVTQSPTHLIKTRGQQVTLRCSSQSGHNTVSWYQQALGQGPQFIFQYYREEENGRGNFPPRFSGLQFPNYSSELNVNALELDDSALYLCASSFPGIYGYTFGSGTRLTVV.

This clone was observed once. The V gene is TRBV6-2 or TRBV6-3, the J gene TRBJ2-3; tentatively, D is TRBD1 (6 bases). The V gene lost 0 bases and the J gene lost 1 base, with 14 bases spanning the gap. CDR1 and CDR2 (germline): MNHEY, SVGEGT. The CDR3 runs 17 residues. For the CDR3, the DNA is TGTGCCAGCAGTTACTCGATAAGGGGGTCGGGCACAGATACGCAGTATTTT. Translating it yields CASSYSIRGSGTDTQYF.

V gene TRBV19 combines with J gene TRBJ1-5, with no clear D. V lost 2 bases to trimming and J lost 0 bases, with 14 bases between them. This CDR3 has 17 amino acids. Germline assignment: CDR1 LNHDA and CDR2 SQIVND (reference sequence). The CDR3 coding sequence is TGTGCCAGTAGTATAAGGCGGCAATTGAATAGCAATCAGCCCCAGCATTTT. As protein: CASSIRRQLNSNQPQHF. Filled out from reference TRBV19 and TRBJ1-5, the complete variable domain reads DGGITQSPKYLFRKEGQNVTLSCEQNLNHDAMYWYRQDPGQGLRLIYYSQIVNDFQKGDIAEGYSVSREKKESFPLTVTSAQKNPTAFYLCASSIRRQLNSNQPQHFGDGTRLSIL.

This chain connects TRBV7-3 to TRBJ1-2; D is undetermined. Germline CDR1 is SGHTA and CDR2 is FQGTGA. The CDR3 spans 12 residues. V lost 3 bases to trimming and J lost 4 bases, with 6 bases between them. The CDR3 is CASSFARYGYTF. The CDR3 coding sequence is TGTGCCAGCAGCTTTGCGCGCTATGGCTACACCTTC.